Below, 27 T cell receptor beta chains from the same sample are listed, as sequenced in a study of T cells in Graves' hyperthyroidism and ophthalmopathy. RNA transcripts yielded amplified TCR beta CDR3 regions. A set of HTBI primers served as the primers for a first-round RT-PCR of the TCR CDR3. TCRdb called the multiplex PCR reads again in MiXCR, with one record for every CDR3 protein. The sample consists of about 600,000 distinct CDR3 sequences, roughly 15% of them appearing once. The sample was blood. Receptors originate from a woman aged 45 to 65 with Graves' ophthalmopathy.

This clonotype has a count of ten or more. The rearrangement joins TRBV30 to TRBJ1-1, with TRBD1 as a possible D gene (6 bases). This CDR3 is 14 amino acids long. The V end lost 3 bases, the J end lost 4 bases, and 15 bases lay between the germline ends. Germline values: CDR1 GTSNPN, CDR2 SVGIG (reference sequence). This chain's CDR3 is CAWSKQGGGTEAFF. As DNA, the CDR3 is TGTGCCTGGAGCAAACAGGGCGGGGGCACTGAAGCTTTCTTT.

This clonotype showed up just a few times. The chain is built from TRBV27 and TRBJ2-6; TRBD1 might be the D (6 bases). This CDR3 has 17 residues. CDR1 and CDR2 from the germline V gene are MNHEY and SMNVEV (reference sequence). V lost 1 base and J 0 bases, leaving 10 bases between the germline ends. Here the CDR3 DNA reads TGTGCCAGCAGTTTATTGGACAGACGCTCTGGGGCCAACGTCCTGACTTTC. Translation: CASSLLDRRSGANVLTF.

Concerning this clonotype itself: A much more abundant neighbour one base away suggests this may be a read error. V gene TRBV29-1 combines with J gene TRBJ2-3; 7 nucleotides agree with TRBD2. Per the germline V gene, CDR1 is SQVTM and CDR2 is ANQGSEA. The CDR3 length is 14 residues. Unmatched junction bases numbered 9, after V lost 5 bases and J lost 4 bases. CDR3 region: CSVQASGFADTQYF. The DNA of the CDR3 is TGCAGCGTTCAGGCTAGCGGATTCGCAGATACGCAGTATTTT.

In its sample, this clonotype was seen many times. V gene TRBV2 combines with J gene TRBJ2-2; TRBD2 agrees at 7 bases. Germline V gene sequence: CDR1 SNHLY, CDR2 FYNNEI. CDR3 size: 13 residues. Trimming took 8 bases from V and 1 from J; bases not matched to a gene: 1. CDR3 sequence: CASQRENTGELFF. In nucleotides, the CDR3 is TGTGCCAGCCAGCGGGAGAACACCGGGGAGCTGTTTTTT.

The V call is TRBV7-9, the J call TRBJ2-1, with TRBD2 matching over 11 bases. Trimming at V came to 4 bases and at J to 7 bases, leaving 12 bases not matched to a gene. In germline, CDR1 is SEHNR, CDR2 FQNEAQ (reference sequence). CDR3 length: 17 amino acids. The CDR3 DNA sequence: TGTGCCAGCAGCTCCGATTTTCTAGCGGGAGGACAGAATGAGCAGTTCTTC. Translated: CASSSDFLAGGQNEQFF.

In this sample, this clonotype turned up many times. The chain employs TRBV28 and TRBJ2-4, with 15 bases lining up with TRBD2. The CDR3 is made up of 16 amino acids. Germline lookup yields CDR1 MDHEN and CDR2 SYDVKM. The V segment lost 6 bases and the J segment 6 bases; nucleotides outside the gene matches: 6. The CDR3 nucleotides are TGTGCCAGCAGGGGACTAGCGGGAGGATACAGAAACATTCAGTACTTC. Amino acids: CASRGLAGGYRNIQYF.

Many counts were recorded for this clonotype. V gene TRBV27 combines with J gene TRBJ1-6, with D possibly TRBD1 on 5 matching bases. Trimming cost V 0 bases and J 4 bases, with 13 bases left between them. In germline, CDR1 is MNHEY, CDR2 SMNVEV (reference sequence). This CDR3 has 17 amino acids. Here the CDR3 DNA reads TGTGCCAGCAGTTTATCGGGCAGGGCGGGTTATAATTCACCCCTCCACTTT. Amino acid sequence: CASSLSGRAGYNSPLHF.

This clonotype was picked up many times. The V gene is TRBV20-1, the J gene TRBJ1-1; D is uncertain. Trimming pared 3 bases from V and 4 bases from J, leaving 9 bases between. Germline-derived CDR1 and CDR2 are DFQATT and SNEGSKA (reference sequence). The CDR3 has 12 residues. CDR3 nucleotides: TGCAGTGCTAGGAAGGATATCACTGAAGCTTTCTTT. Amino acids: CSARKDITEAFF.

This clonotype was recorded many times. This rearrangement joins TRBV3-1 to TRBJ2-7; 10 bases line up with TRBD1. Looked up from germline, CDR1 is LGHDT and CDR2 is YNNKEL (reference sequence). J lost 6 bases, V lost 4 bases, and 6 bases had no gene match. The CDR3 loop spans 14 amino acids. DNA for the CDR3: TGTGCCAGCAGCCTGGGACAGGGGTTGGGCGAGCAGTACTTC. It translates to CASSLGQGLGEQYF.

CDR3 bases: TGTGCCACTACGACAGGAAACTATGGCTACACCTTC. It specifies CATTTGNYGYTF. The chain links TRBV27 to TRBJ1-2, with a possible D match to TRBD1 (6 bases). The V gene's germline CDR1 is MNHEY and CDR2 SMNVEV (reference sequence). V lost 10 bases and J lost 2, with 11 bases in between. The CDR3 totals 12 residues.

The V gene is TRBV20-1, the J gene TRBJ2-3; D not resolved. Trimming took off 3 bases at V and 3 bases at J, with 7 bases between the two ends. Germline CDR1 and CDR2: DFQATT and SNEGSKA (reference sequence). The CDR3 totals 12 residues. CDR3 amino acids: CSASERTDTQYF. The CDR3 DNA reads as TGCAGTGCTAGTGAACGTACAGATACGCAGTATTTT.

This clonotype was observed a few times. The rearrangement uses TRBV6-1 and TRBJ1-5; maybe TRBD1 (5 bases). This CDR3 is 12 amino acids long. In germline, CDR1 is MNHNS, CDR2 SASEGT. V lost 6 bases, J lost 4 bases, and 7 bases lay in between. The CDR3 bases are TGTGCCAGCAGGCACAGGAATCAGCCCCAGCATTTT. Translated: CASRHRNQPQHF.

At least ten counts were recorded for this clonotype. The V and J genes are TRBV7-2 and TRBJ2-1; 11 nucleotides match TRBD2. Trimming took 3 bases from V and 0 from J; bases not matched to a gene: 1. The CDR3 has 16 residues. In germline, CDR1 is SGHTA, CDR2 FQGNSA. This chain's CDR3 is CASSLTSGNSYNEQFF. CDR3 bases: TGTGCCAGCAGCTTGACTAGCGGGAACTCCTACAATGAGCAGTTCTTC.

This clonotype has a count of ten or more. The chain is built from TRBV3-2 and TRBJ1-2. TRBV3-2 is tagged as a pseudogene. CDR3 length: 14 residues. The CDR3 nucleotides read TGTGCCAGCAGCCCAGTAACTTTAATCTATGGCTACACCTTC. Its translation: CASSPVTLIYGYTF.

This clonotype was counted ten times or more. The rearrangement joins TRBV28 to TRBJ1-2, with 7 bases that match TRBD1. Germline V lookup: CDR1 MDHEN, CDR2 SYDVKM. Trimming at V came to 3 bases and at J to 6 bases, leaving 13 bases not matched to a gene. This CDR3 has 16 residues. CDR3 sequence reads: CASSLLSTGKSHGYTF. In nucleotides, the CDR3 is TGTGCCAGCAGTTTGCTGTCGACAGGGAAGTCCCATGGCTACACCTTC.

This clonotype was seen many times. The V gene is TRBV7-3, the J gene TRBJ2-7; the D is unclear. This CDR3 is built from 14 residues. Germline V CDR1 and CDR2: SGHTA, FQGTGA. V dropped 2 bases and J dropped 6 bases, with 14 bases sitting between them. The CDR3 DNA sequence: TGTGCCAGCAGCTTATGGACCAATCCTGGCGAGCAGTACTTC. Protein: CASSLWTNPGEQYF.

This clonotype was counted only a few times. The chain recombines TRBV20-1 with TRBJ1-5, with TRBD1 matching 11 bases. CDR3 length: 15 residues. J gave up 5 bases and V 0 bases, and 3 bases lay outside the gene matches. Germline V gene data show CDR1 as DFQATT and CDR2 as SNEGSKA (reference sequence). The CDR3 DNA follows: TGCAGTGCTAGAGAGTGGGACAGGGGGGATCAGCCCCAGCATTTT. It encodes CSAREWDRGDQPQHF.

Worth noting for this clonotype: This may come from a read error, since a much larger clone is one base off. The chain has TRBV28 and TRBJ1-5; D is perhaps TRBD1 (6 bases). Trimming stripped 6 bases from V and 6 bases from J, with 18 bases between. The germline gives CDR1 MDHEN, CDR2 SYDVKM. CDR3 length equals 15 residues. In DNA form, the CDR3 reads TGTGCCAGCAGCCCTCTGGAGGGGGGCGGTCAGCCCCAGCATTTT. This sequence encodes CASSPLEGGGQPQHF.

This chain connects TRBV7-9 to TRBJ2-7; D gene unclear. Germline CDR1 reads SEHNR; CDR2 reads FQNEAQ (reference sequence). The CDR3 has 11 amino acids. CDR3 sequence reads: CAAGQYYEQYF. Written as DNA, the CDR3 is TGTGCAGCCGGGCAGTACTACGAGCAGTACTTC.

To note about this clonotype: It may be a read error: a sequence one base away is much more abundant. The chain employs TRBV7-9 and TRBJ2-1; tentative D call: TRBD1 (5 bases). The V end lost 6 bases, the J end lost 3 bases, and 12 bases lay between the germline ends. The length of the CDR3 is 14 residues. The germline CDR1 and CDR2 sequences are SEHNR and FQNEAQ (reference sequence). For the CDR3, the DNA is TGTGCCAGCAGGTTGACGACAGACTACAATGAGCAGTTCTTC. Protein: CASRLTTDYNEQFF.

This clonotype was detected ten times or more. The rearrangement uses TRBV27 and TRBJ2-7; 8 positions match TRBD1. V lost 4 bases to trimming and J lost 0 bases; unmatched junction nucleotides: 11. This CDR3 has 17 amino acids. Germline V gives CDR1 MNHEY, CDR2 SMNVEV (reference sequence). The CDR3 DNA follows: TGTGCCAGCAGTTCCGCCCATCCTGGACAGGGCTCCTACGAGCAGTACTTC. It is translated as CASSSAHPGQGSYEQYF.

In its sample, this clonotype was seen many times. The chain couples TRBV4-2 to TRBJ2-7; D gene ambiguous. The germline CDR1 and CDR2 sequences are LGHNA and YNFKEQ. This CDR3 comprises 16 residues. Trimming cost V 2 bases and J 3 bases, with 17 bases left between them. The CDR3 nucleotides read TGTGCCAGCAGCCAAATTGTGACACGAGATGACTACGAGCAGTACTTC. Translating gives CASSQIVTRDDYEQYF.

The rearrangement uses TRBV2 and TRBJ1-4; weak D call: TRBD1 (6 bases). Trimming removed 3 bases at V and 10 bases at J, with 15 bases between. The CDR3 contains 14 residues. CDR1 is SNHLY, CDR2 FYNNEI, per germline. CDR3 nucleotide sequence: TGTGCCAGCAGTGAGGGGGCAGGGGAAGGAAAACTGTTTTTT. This encodes CASSEGAGEGKLFF. Full variable domain (missing parts from reference TRBV2 and TRBJ1-4): EPEVTQTPSHQVTQMGQEVILRCVPISNHLYFYWYRQILGQKVEFLVSFYNNEISEKSEIFDDQFSVERPDGSNFTLKIRSTKLEDSAMYFCASSEGAGEGKLFFGSGTQLSVL.

Many counts were recorded for this clonotype. V and J are TRBV28 and TRBJ1-5, with a weak D call TRBD1 (5 bases). With 6 bases removed from V and 3 bases from J, the gap between germline ends came to 12 bases. The CDR3 loop spans 14 amino acids. Germline V gives CDR1 MDHEN, CDR2 SYDVKM. The CDR3 coding sequence is TGTGCCAGCAGGTCCGGGACCGCCAATCAGCCCCAGCATTTT. Protein sequence: CASRSGTANQPQHF.

J is TRBJ2-1 and V is TRBV5-6, with 14 bases fitting TRBD2. Germline trimming cut 3 bases from V and 9 bases from J; bases unmatched to any gene: 8. This CDR3 is 16 amino acids long. Germline V gene sequence: CDR1 SGHDT, CDR2 YYEEEE. CDR3 coding DNA: TGTGCCAGCAGCTCCTGGGGACTAGCGGGAGCCCTTGAGCAGTTCTTC. This codes for CASSSWGLAGALEQFF. Full variable domain (missing parts from reference TRBV5-6 and TRBJ2-1): DAGVTQSPTHLIKTRGQQVTLRCSPKSGHDTVSWYQQALGQGPQFIFQYYEEEERQRGNFPDRFSGHQFPNYSSELNVNALLLGDSALYLCASSSWGLAGALEQFFGPGTRLTVL.

V usage is TRBV20-1 and J usage is TRBJ2-7; D is perhaps TRBD1 (6 bases). The V and J ends lost 6 bases and 0 bases respectively, with 27 bases between them. This CDR3 is 18 amino acids long. The germline V gene has CDR1 DFQATT and CDR2 SNEGSKA (reference sequence). The CDR3 reads CSAEPPGTATGYSYEQYF. The DNA of the CDR3 is TGCAGTGCAGAACCCCCGGGCACGGCGACAGGTTACTCCTACGAGCAGTACTTC.

This clonotype was seen at least ten times. This chain joins TRBV28 and TRBJ2-2; D tentatively fits TRBD1 or TRBD2 (5 bases each). Germline assignment: CDR1 MDHEN and CDR2 SYDVKM. V lost 6 bases to trimming and J lost 6 bases, with 17 bases between them. The CDR3 extends over 15 amino acids. The CDR3 reads CASSRRDESAGELFF. The CDR3 nucleotides are TGTGCCAGCAGCCGTCGGGACGAATCCGCCGGGGAGCTGTTTTTT.